This T cell receptor (beta chain) comes out of a study of blood T cell repertoires in COVID-19 (TCRdb year 2020). For the wider study: Samples covering the acute and convalescent phases of COVID-19 were provided by collaborators in the United States, Italy and Spain. A freely available public database, intended as a resource for researchers studying the immune response to SARS-CoV-2, is where the repertoires were released. The samples were drawn from two sources: the first 160 participants of the ongoing ImmuneRACE study, and over 1,000 subjects contributed by 6 global collaborators. The dataset comprised deeply sampled blood TCRbeta repertoires from subjects exposed to, actively infected with, or recovered from COVID-19. The material from the prospective study consisted of cDNA or gDNA derived from T cells, B-cell-depleted T cells, or PBMCs. Sample metadata almost always included a de-identified subject ID, COVID-19 status, age in years and sex. HLA class I and class II types, where available, came from metadata supplied by the sample provider rather than from assay-based typing. Findings and caveats that apply to the study as a whole: The quantity of clinical and demographic metadata differed by source and by participant and was supplied without curation.

As to this clone: Its antigen target is currently unknown. Per-base quality was not reported, and no clone a single base away is much larger than it.

According to the germline V gene, CDR1 reads MNHNS and CDR2 reads SASEGT. The CDR3 holds 16 amino acids from the cysteine to the phenylalanine. Of all the DNA, just the CDR3 is kept, 48 bases in frame from base 1. At the junction V is shortened by 4 bases and J by 1 base; bases outside the gene matches: 4. TCRbeta CDR3 regions were amplified from genomic DNA using the immunoSEQ Assay, a bias-controlled multiplex PCR. The published analysis was carried out like this. Within the assay, amplification of reference gene primers was used to estimate how many nucleated cells each sample contained. To quantify the absolute abundance of each unique TCRbeta CDR3 rearrangement, sequence reads were collapsed and filtered. For each sample, productive Simpson clonality was calculated by taking the square root of Simpson's diversity index across productive rearrangements. In TCRdb, the immuneACCESS table is reduced to in-frame sequences with V and J assigned. These tables do not hold every clone; where another copy was compared, an unresolved V gene accounts for under half, and the others remain unexplained. The DNA was the basis for D and trimming; V, J and clone size are from that table. The sample yields about 170,000 clones; about 80% were counted once. The ten largest account for over 2% of the sample.

Whole blood was collected in K2EDTA tubes by collaborating institutions according to the institutions' own protocols. For TCRbeta analysis, collaborators shipped samples in one of three forms: frozen whole blood, isolated PBMCs, or DNA extracted from either of those sample types. This TCR was sampled from a human donor with acute or convalescent COVID-19. The donor label of this sample is uncertain. The sequenced sample consisted of peripheral blood. Recombination connected TRBV6-1 to TRBJ2-1; TRBD1 matches 10 bases in the middle. The DNA reads as follows: TGTGCCAGCAGTGGACGGGGACAGGGGTCCTACAATGAGCAGTTCTTC. The resulting protein is CASSGRGQGSYNEQFF.